Reported below is one T cell receptor beta chain. Its antigen is unidentified. This CDR3 comprises 15 residues. The V gene end was trimmed by 3 bases and the J gene end by 7 bases; junction bases not matched to a gene: 7. Germline CDR1 reads SGHTA; CDR2 reads FQGNSA. The data were obtained in a study of beta chain features in type 1 diabetes. TCRB transcripts that were expressed got sequenced, as all of the isolated RNA had been reverse transcribed. Method: immunoSEQ multiplex PCR; TCRdb's copy keeps in-frame clones and lacks some. The repertoire holds hundreds of thousands of clones, over 12% seen once, with 0.04% in the top ten. General study findings and limits: Patients with type 1 diabetes carried fewer insertions and had more deletions at their VDJ junctions. Significant though moderate, a shortening of TCRB CDR3s appeared in all four CD4+ subsets of Type 1 diabetes patients.

V gene TRBV7-2 combines with J gene TRBJ1-4; 8 bases match TRBD1. This TCR derives from a man aged 18 to 29 with type 1 diabetes. Sequencing was carried out using naive CD4+ T cells from blood. The CDR3 spells CASSFTTGVGEKLFF. CDR3 DNA: TGTGCCAGCAGCTTCACGACAGGGGTTGGTGAAAAACTGTTTTTT.